In this sample, the clone carrying this T cell receptor beta chain turned up once. The antigen remains undetermined. This entry comes from a study of CD8+CD57+ T cells in acquired aplastic anemia. Overall study context: Sorted CD4+ and CD8+ cells yielded DNA averaging around 3.2 ug. An average of about 10.8 million reads for CD4+ cells was obtained from healthy donors.

Study-level findings and limits: The study identified twenty-nine CD8+ CDR3 sequences shared by patients and controls.

The study profiled TCR beta VDJ and CDR3 using genomic DNA as template. MiXCR was run by TCRdb on the reads, yielding one entry per CDR3 protein. The sample lists 150,000 to 200,000 distinct CDR3 sequences, 50% to 75% occurring once. V lost 4 bases and J 7 bases, leaving 13 bases between the germline ends. Germline CDR1 reads ENHRY; CDR2 reads SYGVKD. The CDR3 consists of 13 residues. V is TRBV10-3 and J is TRBJ1-2; no clear D. This receptor was identified in a human donor in good health. Sequences were obtained from sorted CD4+, CD8+, or CD8+CD57+ T cells (not recorded which) from PBMCs. CDR3 in amino acids: CAISGSEAAGYTF. In DNA, the CDR3 is TGTGCCATCAGTGGAAGCGAGGCGGCTGGCTACACCTTC.